The source of this T cell receptor (beta chain) is a study of T cell responses to AZD1222 COVID-19 vaccine. Only in-frame clones appear in the TCRdb table, and some are missing; sequencing was by immunoSEQ multiplex PCR. The table records roughly 180,000 clones, about 91% of them present only once. Trimming removed 7 bases at V and 13 bases at J, with 13 bases between. Germline V gene data show CDR1 as MDHEN and CDR2 as SYDVKM. This CDR3 is 10 amino acids long. Comment on this clone: Its antigen is unidentified.

The study, taken as a whole, reports: Spike-specific TCR depth and breadth grew after two AZD1222 doses. Mapped onto spike, vaccine-associated CD4 TCRs spanned it and were dominant at 160-218 and 743-854. Repertoire samples came only from after the peak T cell response.

The clonotype originates from an adult in good health. V usage is TRBV28 and J usage is TRBJ1-2; D remains unclear. Sequences were derived from peripheral blood, sampled on day 0 of AZD1222 vaccination. CDR3: CASTLRAGTF. The DNA of the CDR3 is TGTGCCAGCACTCTACGGGCCGGCACCTTC.